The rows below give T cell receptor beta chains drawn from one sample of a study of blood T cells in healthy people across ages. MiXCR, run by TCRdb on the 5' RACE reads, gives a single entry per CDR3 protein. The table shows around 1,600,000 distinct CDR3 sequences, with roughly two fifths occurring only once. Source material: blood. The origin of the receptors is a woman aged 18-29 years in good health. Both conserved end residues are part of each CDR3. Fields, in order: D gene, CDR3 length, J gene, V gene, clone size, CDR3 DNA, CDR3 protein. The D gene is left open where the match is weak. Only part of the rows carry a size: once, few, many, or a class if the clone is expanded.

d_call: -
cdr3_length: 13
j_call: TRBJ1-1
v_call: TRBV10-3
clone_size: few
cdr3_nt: TGTGCCATCAGTGACAGGGAAACCTCTGAAGCTTTCTTT
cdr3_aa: CAISDRETSEAFF

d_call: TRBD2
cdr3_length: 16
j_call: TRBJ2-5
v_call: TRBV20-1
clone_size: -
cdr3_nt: TGCAGTGCTATCCCCTTCGGACGCGGGAGGGACAATGAGCAGTACTTC
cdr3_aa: CSAIPFGRGRDNEQYF

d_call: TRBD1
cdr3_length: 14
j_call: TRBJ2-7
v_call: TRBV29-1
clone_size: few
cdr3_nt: TGCAGCGTTGAAACTGCCGGGACAGCCTACGAGCAGTACTTC
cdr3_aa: CSVETAGTAYEQYF

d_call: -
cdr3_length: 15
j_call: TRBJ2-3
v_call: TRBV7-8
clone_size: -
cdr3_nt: TGTGCCAGCAGCCCAACCGGGGGGCCCACAGATACGCAGTATTTT
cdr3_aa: CASSPTGGPTDTQYF

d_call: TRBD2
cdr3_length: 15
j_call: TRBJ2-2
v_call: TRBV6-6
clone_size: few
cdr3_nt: TGTGCCAGCAGTTACGTACTAGCGGAAACCGGGGAGCTGTTTTTT
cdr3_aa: CASSYVLAETGELFF

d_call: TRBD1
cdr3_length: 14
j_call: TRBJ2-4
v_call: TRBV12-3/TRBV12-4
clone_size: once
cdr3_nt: TGTGCCAGCAGTAGGACAGGGAACCAAAACATTCAGTACTTC
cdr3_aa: CASSRTGNQNIQYF

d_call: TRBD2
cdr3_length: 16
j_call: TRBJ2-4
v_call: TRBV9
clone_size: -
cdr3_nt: TGTGCCAGCAGCGTAGATAGCGGGAGAGGAAGAAACATTCAGTACTTC
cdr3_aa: CASSVDSGRGRNIQYF

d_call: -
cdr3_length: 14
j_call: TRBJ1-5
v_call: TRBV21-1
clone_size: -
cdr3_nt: TGTGCCAGCAGCGGCAGTATCCCCAATCAGCCCCAGCATTTT
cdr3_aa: CASSGSIPNQPQHF

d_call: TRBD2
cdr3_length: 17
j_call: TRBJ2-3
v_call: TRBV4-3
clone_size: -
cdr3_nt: TGCGCCAGCAGCCGAGAAGGACTAGCGGGTTACACAGATACGCCGTATTTT
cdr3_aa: CASSREGLAGYTDTPYF

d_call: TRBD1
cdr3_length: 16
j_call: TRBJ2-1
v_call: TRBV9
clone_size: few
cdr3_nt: TGTGCCAGCAGCGTAGTAGGGACAGGTGGGTTCAATGAGCAGTTCTTC
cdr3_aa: CASSVVGTGGFNEQFF

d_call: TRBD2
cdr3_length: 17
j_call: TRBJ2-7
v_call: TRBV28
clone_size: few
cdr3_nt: TGTGCCAGCAGTTTTTTCCCGGGACTAGCGGGGTTATACGAGCAGTACTTC
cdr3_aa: CASSFFPGLAGLYEQYF

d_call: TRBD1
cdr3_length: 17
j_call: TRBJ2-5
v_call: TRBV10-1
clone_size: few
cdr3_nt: TGCGCCAGCAGTGAGGGGTATTGGAGCAGGGGGCGAGAGACCCAGTACTTC
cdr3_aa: CASSEGYWSRGRETQYF

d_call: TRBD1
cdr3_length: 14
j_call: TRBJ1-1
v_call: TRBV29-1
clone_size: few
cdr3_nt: TGCAGCGTTGAATCTAGGCCAGGGGGAACTGAAGCTTTCTTT
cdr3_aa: CSVESRPGGTEAFF

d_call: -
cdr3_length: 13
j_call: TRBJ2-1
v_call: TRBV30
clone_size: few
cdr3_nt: TGTGCCTGGAGTTTACAGGCGTACAATGAGCAGTTCTTC
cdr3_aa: CAWSLQAYNEQFF

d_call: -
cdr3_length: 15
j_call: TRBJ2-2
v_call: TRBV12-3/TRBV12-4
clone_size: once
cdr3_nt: TGTGCCAGCAGTTTATGGCAGGGGTTCACCGGGGAGCTGTTTTTT
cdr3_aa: CASSLWQGFTGELFF

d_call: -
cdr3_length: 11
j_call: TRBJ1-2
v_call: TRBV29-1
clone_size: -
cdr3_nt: TGCAGCGTTTACCTGGGTTATGGCTACACCTTC
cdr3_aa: CSVYLGYGYTF

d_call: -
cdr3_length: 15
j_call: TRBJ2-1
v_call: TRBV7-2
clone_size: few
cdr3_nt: TGTGCCAGCAGCTTAGGGGACTGGGGTGAGGGTGAGCAGTTCTTC
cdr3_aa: CASSLGDWGEGEQFF

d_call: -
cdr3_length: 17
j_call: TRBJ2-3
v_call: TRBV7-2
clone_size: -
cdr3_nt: TGTGCCAGCAGCCCCAGAGGTGGGAGGGGGATCGGTGATACGCAGTATTTT
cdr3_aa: CASSPRGGRGIGDTQYF

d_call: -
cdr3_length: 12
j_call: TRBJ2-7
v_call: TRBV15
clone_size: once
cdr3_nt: TGTGCCACCAGCAGGACCGGGGTCGAGCAGTACTTC
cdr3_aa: CATSRTGVEQYF

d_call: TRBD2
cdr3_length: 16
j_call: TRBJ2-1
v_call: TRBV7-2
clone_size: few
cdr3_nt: TGTGCCAGCAGCCTCCATACTAGCGTACTCGTCAATGAGCAGTTCTTC
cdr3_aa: CASSLHTSVLVNEQFF

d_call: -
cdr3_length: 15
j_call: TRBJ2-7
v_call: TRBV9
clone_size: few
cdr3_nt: TGTGCCAGCAGCGGACTAGTAAGGGTCTCCTACGAGCAGTACTTC
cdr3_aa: CASSGLVRVSYEQYF

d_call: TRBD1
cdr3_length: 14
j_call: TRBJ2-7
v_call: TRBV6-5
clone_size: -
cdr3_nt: TGTGCCAGCAGTTCCCCGAACAGGGGCTACGAGCAGTACTTC
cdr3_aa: CASSSPNRGYEQYF

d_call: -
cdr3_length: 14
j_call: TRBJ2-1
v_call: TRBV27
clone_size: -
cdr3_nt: TGTGCCAGCAGTTTGCTAGACAGACAAGAGACCCAGTTCTTC
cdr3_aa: CASSLLDRQETQFF

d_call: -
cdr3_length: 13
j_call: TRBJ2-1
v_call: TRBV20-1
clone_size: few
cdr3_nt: TGCAGTGCTCCCTTCGGTCTGACCAATGAGCAGTTCTTC
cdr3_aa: CSAPFGLTNEQFF

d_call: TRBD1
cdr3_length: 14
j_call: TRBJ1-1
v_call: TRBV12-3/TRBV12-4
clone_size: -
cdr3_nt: TGTGCCAGCAGTTCCAACAGGGGGCAAACTGAAGCTTTCTTT
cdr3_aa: CASSSNRGQTEAFF

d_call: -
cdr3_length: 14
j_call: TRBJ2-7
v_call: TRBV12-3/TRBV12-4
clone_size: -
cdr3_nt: TGTGCCAGCAGTCCTCATCCAGGGTCCTACGAGCAGTACTTC
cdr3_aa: CASSPHPGSYEQYF

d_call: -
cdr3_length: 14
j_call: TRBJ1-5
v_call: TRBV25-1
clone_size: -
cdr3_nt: TGTGCCTGCAGTGGTAGGGGTTACAATCAGCCCCAGCATTTT
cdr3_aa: CACSGRGYNQPQHF

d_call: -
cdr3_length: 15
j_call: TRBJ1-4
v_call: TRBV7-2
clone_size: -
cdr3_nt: TGTGCCAGCAGCCCTGGGCCCCGGGACAATGAAAAACTGTTTTTT
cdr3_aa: CASSPGPRDNEKLFF

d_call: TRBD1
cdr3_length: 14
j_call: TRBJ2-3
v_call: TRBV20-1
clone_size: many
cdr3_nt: TGCAGTGCGCCGGGACAGGGTAGCACAGATACGCAGTATTTT
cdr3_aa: CSAPGQGSTDTQYF

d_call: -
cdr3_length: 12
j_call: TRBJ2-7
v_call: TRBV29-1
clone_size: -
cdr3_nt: TGCAGCGTTGTCACAGCAACCTACGAGCAGTACTTC
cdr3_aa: CSVVTATYEQYF

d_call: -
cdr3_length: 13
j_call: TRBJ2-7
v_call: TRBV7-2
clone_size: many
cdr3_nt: TGTGCCAGCAGCCGGGACGCCCTCCTCGAGCAGTACTTC
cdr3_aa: CASSRDALLEQYF

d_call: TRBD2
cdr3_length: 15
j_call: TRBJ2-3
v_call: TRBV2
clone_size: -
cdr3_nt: TGTGCCAGCAGGACTAGCGGGGGGAACACAGATACGCAGTATTTT
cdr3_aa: CASRTSGGNTDTQYF

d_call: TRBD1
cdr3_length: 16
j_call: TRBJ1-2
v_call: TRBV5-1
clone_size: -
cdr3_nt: TGCGCCAGCAGCGATCGAGGGGACAGGGGCAACGATGGCTACACCTTC
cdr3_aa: CASSDRGDRGNDGYTF

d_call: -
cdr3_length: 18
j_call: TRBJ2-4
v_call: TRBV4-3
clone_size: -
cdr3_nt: TGCGCCAGCAGCCAAGATACCCTCCGAGGGACAACGGGAAATGAGCAGTACTTC
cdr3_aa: CASSQDTLRGTTGNEQYF

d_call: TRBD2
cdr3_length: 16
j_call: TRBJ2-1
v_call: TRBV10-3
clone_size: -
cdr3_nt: TGTGCCATCAGTGTATCAGCAGCGGGGGCTCTAGATGAGCAGTTCTTC
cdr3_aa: CAISVSAAGALDEQFF

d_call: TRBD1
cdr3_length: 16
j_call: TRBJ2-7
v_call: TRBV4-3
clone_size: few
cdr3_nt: TGCGCCAGCAGCCAAGATCCGGACAGGAGCGGTTACGAGCAGTACTTC
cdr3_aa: CASSQDPDRSGYEQYF

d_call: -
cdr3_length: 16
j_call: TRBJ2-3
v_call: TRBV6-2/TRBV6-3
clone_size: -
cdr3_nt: TGTGCCAGCAGTTACTCGGCCGGCGGGGTAGGCGATACGCAGTATTTT
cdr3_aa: CASSYSAGGVGDTQYF

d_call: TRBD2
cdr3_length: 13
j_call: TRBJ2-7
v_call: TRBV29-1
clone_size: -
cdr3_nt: TGCAGCGTTGGGCCCGCGGGGGGCTACGAGCAGTACTTC
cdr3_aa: CSVGPAGGYEQYF

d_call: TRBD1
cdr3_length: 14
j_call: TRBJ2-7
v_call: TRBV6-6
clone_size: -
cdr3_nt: TGTGCCAGCAGTCGGACAGGGGTAACCTACGAGCAGTACTTC
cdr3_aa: CASSRTGVTYEQYF

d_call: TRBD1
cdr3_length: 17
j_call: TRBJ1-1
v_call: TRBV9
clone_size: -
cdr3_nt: TGTGCCAGCAGGTCTTCCGGGACAGGGGATTGGAACACTGAAGCTTTCTTT
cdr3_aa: CASRSSGTGDWNTEAFF

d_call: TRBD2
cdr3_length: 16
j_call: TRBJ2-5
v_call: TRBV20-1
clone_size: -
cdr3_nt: TGCAGTGCTAGAGAAGGTAGCGGGGGGGCAATCGATGAGCAGTACTTC
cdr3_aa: CSAREGSGGAIDEQYF

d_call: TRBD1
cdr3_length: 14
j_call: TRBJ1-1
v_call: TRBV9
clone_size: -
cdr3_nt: TGTGCCAGCAGCGCCGGGACAGCGCCCTCTGAAGCTTTCTTT
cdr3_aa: CASSAGTAPSEAFF

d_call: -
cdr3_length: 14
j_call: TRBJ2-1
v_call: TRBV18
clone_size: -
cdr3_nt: TGTGCCAGCTCACCCCTTCAGGGTGGCAATGAGCAGTTCTTC
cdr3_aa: CASSPLQGGNEQFF

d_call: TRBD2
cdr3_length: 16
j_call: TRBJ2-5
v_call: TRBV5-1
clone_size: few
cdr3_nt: TGCGCCAGCAGCTCGGGACTAGCGGGAGGTCGTAATGAGCAGTACTTC
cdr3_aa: CASSSGLAGGRNEQYF

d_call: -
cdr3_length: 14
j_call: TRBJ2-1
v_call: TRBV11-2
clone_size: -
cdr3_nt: TGTGCCAGCAAGGAGGGGGCAGGGTACAATGAGCAGTTCTTC
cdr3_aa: CASKEGAGYNEQFF

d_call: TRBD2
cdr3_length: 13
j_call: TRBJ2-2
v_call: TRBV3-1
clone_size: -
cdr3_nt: TGTGCCAGCAGCCCGGGACTACGCGGGGAGCTGTTTTTT
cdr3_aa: CASSPGLRGELFF

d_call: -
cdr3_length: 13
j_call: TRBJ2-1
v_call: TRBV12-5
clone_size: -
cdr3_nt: TGTGCTAGTGGTTTCATCCAGGGGAATGAGCAGTTCTTC
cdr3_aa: CASGFIQGNEQFF

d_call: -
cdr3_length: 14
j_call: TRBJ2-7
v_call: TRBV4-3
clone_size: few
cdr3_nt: TGCGCCAGCAGCCAAGGGACTAACTACAATGAGCAGTACTTC
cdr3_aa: CASSQGTNYNEQYF

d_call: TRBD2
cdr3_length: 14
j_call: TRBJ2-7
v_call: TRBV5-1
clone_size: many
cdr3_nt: TGCGCCAGCAGCTTGGTTTTAGCGGGAGACGAGCAGTACTTC
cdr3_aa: CASSLVLAGDEQYF

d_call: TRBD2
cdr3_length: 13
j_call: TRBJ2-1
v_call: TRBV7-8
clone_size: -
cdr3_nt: TGTGCCAGCAGGCGGGGGGCCTACAATGAGCAGTTCTTC
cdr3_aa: CASRRGAYNEQFF

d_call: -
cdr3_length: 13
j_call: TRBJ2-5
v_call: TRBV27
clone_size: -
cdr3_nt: TGTGCCAGCCCCGACTTGAACCAAGAGACCCAGTACTTC
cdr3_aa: CASPDLNQETQYF

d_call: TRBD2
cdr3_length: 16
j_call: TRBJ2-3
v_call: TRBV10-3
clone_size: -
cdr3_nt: TGTGCCATCGGCGGGACTAGCGGAGTTAGCACAGATACGCAGTATTTT
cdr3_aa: CAIGGTSGVSTDTQYF

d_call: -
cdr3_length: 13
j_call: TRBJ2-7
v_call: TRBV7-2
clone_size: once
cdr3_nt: TGTGCCAGCAGCTTATGGGGGTTTGGTGAGCAGTACTTC
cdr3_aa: CASSLWGFGEQYF